This note documents a single TCR beta chain sequence. Per germline, CDR1 MNHEY and CDR2 SVGAGI. Losses at the gene ends were 0 bases for V and 6 bases for J; bases not matched to a gene: 10. The CDR3 length is 17 residues. TCRdb reanalyzed the PCR reads with MiXCR. Of thousands of clones listed, about a third were seen once; the top ten hold about 26%. The data derive from a study of metastatic and nonmetastatic thyroid tumors. Study overall: Repertoires were compared across blood and tumor or nodule tissue from malignant and benign thyroid patients.

Thyroid surgery was preceded by no treatment in any patient. What was sequenced was adjacent normal tissue. The chain uses TRBV6-5 and TRBJ2-3, with TRBD1 identical over 9 bases. The sequence was obtained from a female donor with papillary thyroid cancer or a benign thyroid nodule (not recorded which). Some clones in this sample may be carry-over from other donors' samples. In nucleotides, the CDR3 is TGTGCCAGCAGTTACTCGTCCGACAGGGGGTCGAGGGATACGCAGTATTTT. Translated: CASSYSSDRGSRDTQYF.